The 12 T cell receptor beta chains below were found in one sample sequenced in a study of response to subunit inactivated influenza vaccine. Via MiXCR, TCRdb re-called the RT-PCR reads, giving one row per CDR3 protein. This sample carries about 500,000 distinct CDR3 sequences, under 8.5% of them seen once, and the ten largest clones take over 10%. The specimen comprised PBMCs from blood, sampled roughly 24 months after vaccination. The source of these receptors is a man between 50 and 75 years old who received an inactivated influenza vaccine.

This clonotype was seen at least ten times. V is TRBV7-6 and J is TRBJ2-4, with TRBD1 matching over 7 bases. The ends lost 5 bases at V and 2 bases at J; junction bases unmatched: 15. The CDR3 covers 18 residues. The germline V gene has CDR1 SGHVS and CDR2 FNYEAQ. CDR3 DNA: TGTGCCAGCAGCCCCCTACTCGGACAGGAAAAGACCAAAAACATTCAGTACTTC. Residues: CASSPLLGQEKTKNIQYF.

This clonotype was counted between two and nine times. The chain joins TRBV20-1 to TRBJ2-2; weak D call: TRBD1 (6 bases). V lost 0 bases and J 3 bases, leaving 11 bases between the germline ends. Germline CDR1 reads DFQATT; CDR2 reads SNEGSKA (reference sequence). This CDR3 region has 15 residues. The CDR3 sequence: CSARDADSYTGELFF. CDR3 coding DNA: TGCAGTGCTAGAGATGCGGACAGTTACACCGGGGAGCTGTTTTTT.

This clonotype was picked up a small number of times. The CDR3, as DNA: TGCAGTGCTAGAGATCACAGATTGGCCAGGGGGACCAATCAGCCCCAGCATTTT. Its translation: CSARDHRLARGTNQPQHF. V usage is TRBV20-1 and J usage is TRBJ1-5; 7 positions match TRBD1. Per germline, CDR1 DFQATT and CDR2 SNEGSKA (reference sequence). This CDR3 has 18 residues. Trimming removed 0 bases from V and 3 bases from J; junction bases left unmatched: 14.

The genes are TRBV24-1 and TRBJ2-1, with TRBD1 as a possible D gene (6 bases). The ends were cut back, 3 bases at V and 14 bases at J, with 13 bases in the middle. The CDR3 has 12 residues. The germline gives CDR1 KGHDR, CDR2 SFDVKD. CDR3 bases: TGTGCCACCAGTGATCATTCCGGGACAAAGTTCTTC. Protein product: CATSDHSGTKFF.

This chain joins TRBV2 and TRBJ1-2; D not resolved. Trimming took 5 bases from V and 13 from J, leaving 14 bases between them. The CDR3 sequence is 11 residues long. Germline loops: CDR1 SNHLY, CDR2 FYNNEI. The CDR3 nucleotides are TGTGCCAGCAGTTCCCAGACAACACTCACCTTC. It specifies CASSSQTTLTF.

The chain uses TRBV6-1 and TRBJ2-7; TRBD1 matches 9 bases. The ends lost 5 bases at V and 2 bases at J; junction bases unmatched: 10. The CDR3 spans 16 residues. CDR1 is MNHNS, CDR2 SASEGT, per germline. Written as DNA, the CDR3 is TGTGCCAGCAGTCGCAGTGGCCGGGACAGGGCCTACGAGCAGTACTTC. Residues: CASSRSGRDRAYEQYF.

This clonotype has ten or more counts. V usage is TRBV2 and J usage is TRBJ1-6; maybe TRBD1 (6 bases). V was cut by 6 bases and J by 4 bases, with 10 bases left in between. From germline, CDR1 is SNHLY and CDR2 FYNNEI. The CDR3 covers 14 residues. CDR3 nucleotide sequence: TGTGCCAGCAGACAGGACAGTTATAATTCACCCCTCCACTTT. Translated, it gives CASRQDSYNSPLHF.

This clonotype was seen more than once but under ten times. This sequence joins TRBV20-1 and TRBJ1-1; no clear D gene. V was shortened by 3 bases and J by 1 base, with 9 bases between the two germline ends. Germline CDR1 DFQATT, CDR2 SNEGSKA (reference sequence). This CDR3 spans 13 amino acids. The CDR3 loop reads CSASWQPNTEAFF. CDR3 nucleotide sequence: TGCAGTGCTAGCTGGCAGCCGAACACTGAAGCTTTCTTT.

This chain joins TRBV29-1 and TRBJ1-2, with D unresolved. CDR3 length: 12 amino acids. Germline assignment: CDR1 SQVTM and CDR2 ANQGSEA. The CDR3 sequence is CNALTGNYGYTF. CDR3 in DNA: TGCAACGCACTGACCGGGAACTATGGCTACACCTTC.

This clonotype has a count of ten or more. The gene calls are TRBV5-1 and TRBJ1-3; D not resolved. CDR3 size: 13 residues. Germline V gene lookup returns CDR1 SGHRS and CDR2 YFSETQ. V was cut by 5 bases and J by 0 bases, with 6 bases left in between. The CDR3 DNA reads as TGCGCCAGCAGGGAGTACTCTGGAAACACCATATATTTT. Translating it yields CASREYSGNTIYF. The full variable domain, with the rest looked up from reference TRBV5-1 and TRBJ1-3, is KAGVTQTPRYLIKTRGQQVTLSCSPISGHRSVSWYQQTPGQGLQFLFEYFSETQRNKGNFPGRFSGRQFSNSRSEMNVSTLELGDSALYLCASREYSGNTIYFGEGSWLTVV.

At least ten counts were recorded for this clonotype. The V gene is TRBV24-1, the J gene TRBJ2-7, with D unresolved. Per germline, CDR1 KGHDR and CDR2 SFDVKD. V was trimmed by 6 bases and J by 2 bases, leaving 13 bases between them. The CDR3 extends over 14 amino acids. This CDR3 reads CATSSGLIPYEQYF. In DNA form, the CDR3 reads TGTGCCACCAGTTCCGGGTTGATTCCCTACGAGCAGTACTTC.

This clonotype was detected many times. The chain is built from TRBV12-3 or TRBV12-4 and TRBJ2-7; D ambiguous. V was shortened by 5 bases and J by 2 bases, with 10 bases between the two germline ends. The CDR3 covers 13 residues. CDR3 nucleotide sequence: TGTGCCAGCAGTACCCGGGCTCCCTACGAGCAGTACTTC. This codes for CASSTRAPYEQYF.